This note documents a single T cell receptor (beta chain) sequence. Its specificity is unknown. With 60 Vbeta and 13 Jbeta primers, the PCR was carried out. TCRdb's table, derived via immunoSEQ multiplex PCR, lists solely in-frame clones and lacks some. This table has about 120,000 clones, over 65% appearing once. This entry comes from a study of cytomegalovirus exposure and HLA in healthy donors. In the study overall: Findings of an earlier analysis included around 100 million unique TCR beta sequences from some 200 million T cells. Study conclusions and caveats: In the analysis, some V segments, TRBV6-2 and TRBV6-3 included, were excluded as indistinguishable. A list of 164 TCR beta chains associated with cytomegalovirus was given.

Germline V gene data show CDR1 as SGHAT and CDR2 as FQNNGV. The V gene end was trimmed by 1 base and the J gene end by 2 bases; junction bases not matched to a gene: 11. The CDR3 has 18 residues. Sequenced material: PBMCs. The TCR was taken from a man in his forties in good health and CMV-seropositive. The chain joins TRBV11-2 to TRBJ2-7; 10 nucleotides match TRBD1. The CDR3 is CASSLVLLDGTGAYEQYF. The CDR3 DNA sequence: TGTGCCAGCAGCTTAGTTCTGCTCGACGGGACAGGGGCCTACGAGCAGTACTTC.